What follows are 5 T cell receptor beta chains derived from one specimen sequenced in a study of tumor-infiltrating lymphocytes in primary liver carcinoma. RNA isolated from unsorted whole blood supplied the blood RNA, with germline DNA also extracted. The investigators made TCR beta cDNA from roughly 0.45 ug total RNA, using a constant-region primer. Three nested multiplex PCR rounds of slightly modified ARM-PCR generated TCR beta libraries. Running approximately 10 cycles apiece, the first two PCR rounds relied on TRBV1-TRBV30 forward primers together with a C-beta reverse primer. TCRdb reprocessed the multiplex PCR reads via MiXCR and lists one record per CDR3 protein. The sample shows 300,000 to 350,000 distinct CDR3 sequences, roughly two thirds of them seen only once. Source material: peripheral blood. These receptors came from a middle-aged man with primary liver carcinoma and hepatitis B virus infection.

The chain carries TRBV30 and TRBJ1-5, with 7 bases that match TRBD1. From germline, CDR1 is GTSNPN and CDR2 SVGIG (reference sequence). J was trimmed by 5 bases and V by 2 bases; bases with no gene match: 3. This CDR3 has 13 amino acids. CDR3 amino acids: CAWSQGGDQPQHF. The CDR3 DNA sequence: TGTGCCTGGAGTCAGGGGGGAGATCAGCCCCAGCATTTT.

This clonotype was detected a few times. The rearrangement uses TRBV6-2 or TRBV6-3 and TRBJ2-2, with unresolved D. The V end lost 3 bases, the J end lost 5 bases, and 7 bases lay between the germline ends. The germline CDR1 and CDR2 sequences are MNHEY and SVGEGT. CDR3 size: 13 residues. CDR3 protein: CASSYRWTGELFF. The CDR3 DNA follows: TGTGCCAGCAGTTATAGGTGGACCGGGGAGCTGTTTTTT.

On this clonotype itself: This may be a read error: a much more frequent sequence differs by one nucleotide. This chain uses TRBV12-3 or TRBV12-4 with TRBJ2-6; the D is unclear. The CDR3 consists of 16 residues. V gave up 4 bases and J gave up 2 bases, with 12 bases separating them. The CDR3 loop is CASSSTSGAGANVLTF. The CDR3 DNA is TGTGCCAGCAGTTCAACTTCTGGAGCTGGGGCCAACGTCCTGACTTTC.

CDR3 sequence (DNA): TGTGCCAGCGCTCCTTCGGGAAGGGGTTATAGCAATCAGCCCCAGCATTTT. It is translated as CASAPSGRGYSNQPQHF. The genes are TRBV6-2 or TRBV6-3 and TRBJ1-5; D may be TRBD1 (5 bases). Germline CDR1 MNHEY, CDR2 SVGEGT. CDR3 length equals 17 residues. Trimming left V 8 bases short and J 0 bases short, with 20 bases between.

The chain is built from TRBV5-8 and TRBJ2-1, with TRBD2 matching 8 bases. Per the germline V gene, CDR1 is SGHTS and CDR2 is YDEGEE. The ends lost 4 bases at V and 6 bases at J; junction bases unmatched: 15. This CDR3 has 17 amino acids. CDR3 sequence (DNA): TGTGCCAGCAGCACGGGACTAGTGGGAGGGCCGCGCAATGAGCAGTTCTTC. It encodes CASSTGLVGGPRNEQFF.